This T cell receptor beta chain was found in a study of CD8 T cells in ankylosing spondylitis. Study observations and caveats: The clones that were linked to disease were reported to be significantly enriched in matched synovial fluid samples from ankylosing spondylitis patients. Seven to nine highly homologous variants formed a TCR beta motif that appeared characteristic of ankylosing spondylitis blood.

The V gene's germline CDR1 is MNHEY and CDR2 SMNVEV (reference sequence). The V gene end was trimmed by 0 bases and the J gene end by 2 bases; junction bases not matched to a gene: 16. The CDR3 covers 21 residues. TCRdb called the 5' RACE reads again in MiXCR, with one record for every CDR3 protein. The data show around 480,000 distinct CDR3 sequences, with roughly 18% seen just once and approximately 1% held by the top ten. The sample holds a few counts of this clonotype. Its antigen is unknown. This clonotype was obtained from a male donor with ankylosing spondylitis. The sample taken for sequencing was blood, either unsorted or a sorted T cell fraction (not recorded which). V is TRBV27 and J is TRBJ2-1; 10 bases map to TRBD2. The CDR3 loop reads CASSLSPPQRLAGVTYNEQFF. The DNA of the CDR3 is TGTGCCAGCAGTTTATCACCACCCCAACGTCTAGCGGGGGTCACCTACAATGAGCAGTTCTTC.